The 30 T cell receptor beta chains reported below all come from one sample, sequenced in a study of beta chain features in type 1 diabetes. Overall study findings and caveats: A moderate, significant TCRB CDR3 shortening appeared in type 1 diabetes across four CD4+ subsets.

Their target antigens are unknown. The isolated RNA, all of it, was reverse transcribed, so expressed TCRB transcripts were what got sequenced. Sequencing was performed with immunoSEQ multiplex PCR; in TCRdb, only in-frame clones are kept and a portion is missing. The sample records 600,000 to 700,000 clones, about an eighth being singletons. The sample consisted of naive CD4+ T cells from blood. The receptor source for this set is a man aged 30 to 39 with type 1 diabetes.

This chain links TRBV7-8 with TRBJ2-1; a weak D match, TRBD1 (6 bases). The CDR3 runs 14 residues. Trimming stripped 6 bases from V and 0 bases from J, with 9 bases between. CDR1 and CDR2 from the germline V gene are SGHVS and FQNEAQ. The CDR3 protein is CASRYRASYNEQFF. CDR3 DNA sequence: TGTGCCAGCAGATACAGGGCCTCCTACAATGAGCAGTTCTTC.

A few counts support this clone. The V gene is TRBV7-3, the J gene TRBJ1-1; the D gene is possibly TRBD1 (6 bases). CDR1 is SGHTA, CDR2 FQGTGA, per germline. There are 14 residues in the CDR3. Trimming stripped 1 base from V and 6 bases from J, with 12 bases between. The CDR3 DNA reads TGTGCCAGCAGCTTAAACAGGGATCGTCCTGAAGCTTTCTTT. Amino acid sequence: CASSLNRDRPEAFF.

This chain joins TRBV4-1 and TRBJ2-5; D ambiguous. V was trimmed by 1 base and J by 2 bases, leaving 5 bases between them. The germline gives CDR1 MGHRA, CDR2 YSYEKL. The CDR3 has 13 amino acids. The DNA of the CDR3 is TGCGCCAGCAGCCAAGGACGGCAAGAGACCCAGTACTTC. It translates to CASSQGRQETQYF.

This clone was detected a few times. J is TRBJ2-5 and V is TRBV7-2, with TRBD2 matching over 7 bases. The CDR3 spans 14 residues. Germline V CDR1 and CDR2: SGHTA, FQGNSA. V gave up 3 bases and J gave up 5 bases; unmatched junction bases: 6. CDR3 nucleotides: TGTGCCAGCAGCTTGAGGTCGCGGGGGGAGACCCAGTACTTC. Translating gives CASSLRSRGETQYF.

The gene calls are TRBV7-6 and TRBJ2-4, with D tentatively TRBD1 or TRBD2 (7 bases each). In germline, CDR1 is SGHVS, CDR2 FNYEAQ. V was cut by 5 bases and J by 0 bases, with 32 bases left in between. The CDR3 runs to 22 residues. The CDR3 sequence: CASSPHLGATGREGVAKNIQYF. CDR3 DNA: TGTGCCAGCAGCCCCCATCTGGGAGCGACAGGGAGGGAGGGGGTAGCCAAAAACATTCAGTACTTC.

This clone has more than one count but fewer than ten. The rearrangement uses TRBV7-8 and TRBJ1-4; 7 nucleotides align to TRBD1. Germline CDR1 is SGHVS and CDR2 is FQNEAQ. The CDR3 extends over 15 amino acids. The junction had 11 bases not matched to a gene; V was cut back by 6 bases and J by 7 bases. CDR3 bases: TGTGCCAGCAGGCAGAGGGGGCGGGGGACTGAAAAACTGTTTTTT. Translation gives CASRQRGRGTEKLFF.

This clone was seen more than once but under ten times. V usage is TRBV7-9 and J usage is TRBJ2-5; TRBD2 matches 13 bases. This CDR3 is built from 15 residues. V dropped 4 bases and J dropped 2; count of bases not matched to a gene: 1. Looked up from germline, CDR1 is SEHNR and CDR2 is FQNEAQ (reference sequence). CDR3 amino acids: CASSWTSGGQETQYF. CDR3 coding DNA: TGTGCCAGCAGCTGGACTAGCGGGGGTCAAGAGACCCAGTACTTC.

This chain joins TRBV6-6 and TRBJ2-6; no clear D gene. Trimming pared 2 bases from V and 0 bases from J, leaving 2 bases between. The CDR3 covers 14 residues. Germline V gene lookup returns CDR1 MNHNY and CDR2 SVGAGI (reference sequence). The CDR3 loop reads CASSYVSGANVLTF. CDR3 sequence (DNA): TGTGCCAGCAGTTACGTCTCTGGGGCCAACGTCCTGACTTTC.

The genes are TRBV6-4 and TRBJ2-3, with TRBD2 identical over 8 bases. V shed 7 bases and J 3 bases; nucleotides not matched to a gene: 6. This CDR3 has 14 residues. Germline V gene lookup returns CDR1 MRHNA and CDR2 SNTAGT. CDR3 sequence: CASIGTSRTDTQYF. CDR3 nucleotide sequence: TGTGCCAGCATTGGGACTAGTCGAACAGATACGCAGTATTTT.

The gene calls are TRBV7-2 and TRBJ2-1; TRBD1 matches 7 bases. With 5 bases clipped from V and 0 bases from J, the junction kept 7 bases outside the gene matches. The CDR3 is 16 amino acids. Germline CDR1 is SGHTA and CDR2 is FQGNSA. DNA for the CDR3: TGTGCCAGCAGCCCTGCAGGGGGACGCTCCTACAATGAGCAGTTCTTC. It codes for CASSPAGGRSYNEQFF.

The chain recombines TRBV30 with TRBJ2-5; D not resolved. Near its end, the DNA agrees better with TRBJ2-7, so the J call may be wrong. Germline V gives CDR1 GTSNPN, CDR2 SVGIG (reference sequence). CDR3 length equals 13 residues. The CDR3 region is CAWSVNLAYEQYF. The CDR3, as DNA: TGTGCCTGGAGTGTAAACCTAGCCTACGAGCAGTACTTC.

This clone showed up just a few times. CDR3 bases: TGCGCCAGCAGCCAGGCGACTAGCGGGGGTCGTTCAGATACGCAGTATTTT. Its protein is CASSQATSGGRSDTQYF. The genes are TRBV4-3 and TRBJ2-3; TRBD2 matches 12 bases. Germline values: CDR1 LGHNA, CDR2 YSLEER. This CDR3 comprises 17 residues. The V gene end was trimmed by 3 bases and the J gene end by 4 bases; junction bases not matched to a gene: 8.

The CDR3 region has the DNA TGTGCCAGCAGCCCGGGACAGGGGGCGCTTGGGCCCCAGCATTTT. This gives the protein CASSPGQGALGPQHF. V and J are TRBV7-2 and TRBJ1-5, with 12 bases fitting TRBD1. The length of the CDR3 is 15 residues. The ends lost 5 bases at V and 9 bases at J; junction bases unmatched: 8. The germline V gene encodes CDR1 SGHTA and CDR2 FQGNSA.

Ten or more counts support this clone. Other DNA sequences in this specimen translate into the identical CDR3. The V call is TRBV29-1, the J call TRBJ2-7, with unresolved D. The V gene lost 1 base and the J gene lost 1 base, with 5 bases spanning the gap. Germline CDR1 SQVTM, CDR2 ANQGSEA. The CDR3 totals 12 residues. The CDR3 nucleotides read TGCAGCGTTGAAGGGCAGTCCTACGAGCAGTACTTC. The encoded protein is CSVEGQSYEQYF.

This clone has a handful of counts. The chain joins TRBV4-2 to TRBJ2-3; D unresolved. Trimming pared 3 bases from V and 5 bases from J, leaving 9 bases between. Germline V lookup: CDR1 LGHNA, CDR2 YNFKEQ. The CDR3 extends over 13 amino acids. The CDR3 coding sequence is TGTGCCAGCAGCCATGATGGTGGAGATACGCAGTATTTT. Translation gives CASSHDGGDTQYF.

This clone has more than one count but fewer than ten. The chain has TRBV7-2 and TRBJ1-1; D is ambiguous. The CDR3 extends over 14 amino acids. The V gene lost 3 bases and the J gene lost 1 base, with 9 bases spanning the gap. CDR1 and CDR2 from the germline V gene are SGHTA and FQGNSA. DNA of the CDR3: TGTGCCAGCAGCTTTACATGGGGGAACACTGAAGCTTTCTTT. It translates to CASSFTWGNTEAFF.

V gene TRBV14 combines with J gene TRBJ1-6, with no clear D. CDR1 is SGHDN, CDR2 FVKESK, per germline. V was cut by 0 bases and J by 9 bases, with 12 bases left in between. This CDR3 has 15 residues. CDR3 region: CASSQDQRIVSPLHF. The CDR3 DNA is TGTGCCAGCAGCCAAGATCAGCGGATCGTTTCACCCCTCCACTTT. Variable domain in full (rest from reference TRBV14 and TRBJ1-6): EAGVTQFPSHSVIEKGQTVTLRCDPISGHDNLYWYRRVMGKEIKFLLHFVKESKQDESGMPNNRFLAERTGGTYSTLKVQPAELEDSGVYFCASSQDQRIVSPLHFGNGTRLTVT.

This clone was observed a few times. The genes are TRBV5-6 and TRBJ1-5; D call uncertain. The ends were cut back, 1 base at V and 0 bases at J, with 8 bases in the middle. This CDR3 has 15 amino acids. In germline, CDR1 is SGHDT, CDR2 YYEEEE. This chain's CDR3 is CASSLLSSSNQPQHF. The DNA of the CDR3 is TGTGCCAGCAGCTTGTTGTCTAGTAGCAATCAGCCCCAGCATTTT.

This clone showed up just a few times. The CDR3 here is CASSQDRRDEQYF. The CDR3 region has the DNA TGTGCCAGCAGCCAAGATCGGAGGGACGAGCAGTACTTC. The chain links TRBV7-2 to TRBJ2-7, with D possibly TRBD2 on 6 matching bases. Germline V gives CDR1 SGHTA, CDR2 FQGNSA. With 5 bases removed from V and 5 bases from J, the gap between germline ends came to 13 bases. The CDR3 runs to 13 residues.

This clone came up a few times. The chain recombines TRBV4-3 with TRBJ2-2, with D possibly TRBD1 on 5 matching bases. Germline CDR1 and CDR2: LGHNA and YSLEER. The CDR3 sequence is 15 residues long. V was shortened by 5 bases and J by 1 base, with 11 bases between the two germline ends. CDR3 region: CASSYRYLNTGELFF. Here the CDR3 DNA reads TGCGCCAGCAGCTACAGGTACCTGAACACCGGGGAGCTGTTTTTT.

This clone was seen a few times. This chain uses TRBV4-3 with TRBJ2-7, with 10 bases aligning to TRBD1. The CDR3 is 15 residues long. Per the germline V gene, CDR1 is LGHNA and CDR2 is YSLEER. V trimming: 0 bases; J trimming: 3 bases; junction bases outside the gene matches: 2. The CDR3 DNA sequence: TGCGCCAGCAGCCAAGATCGGGACAGGGGCTACGAGCAGTACTTC. It specifies CASSQDRDRGYEQYF.

The chain uses TRBV5-1 and TRBJ2-1; D not certain. Germline values: CDR1 SGHRS, CDR2 YFSETQ. V was pared by 0 bases and J by 5 bases, with 9 bases between. The CDR3 has 14 residues. For the CDR3, the DNA is TGCGCCAGCAGCTTGGGGGTACATGACAATGAGCAGTTCTTC. As protein: CASSLGVHDNEQFF.

The chain employs TRBV11-3 and TRBJ2-5; D assignment may be TRBD1 or TRBD2 (5 bases each). Trimming pared 2 bases from V and 2 bases from J, leaving 12 bases between. CDR1 SGHNT and CDR2 YENEEA come from the germline V gene. This CDR3 is built from 15 residues. The CDR3 region has the DNA TGTGCCAGCAGCTTACACGGGACGGATCAAGAGACCCAGTACTTC. Its protein is CASSLHGTDQETQYF.

This clone was seen a handful of times. The rearrangement joins TRBV25-1 to TRBJ1-2; 8 nucleotides line up with TRBD1. The germline V gene encodes CDR1 MGHDK and CDR2 SYGVNS. The CDR3 runs 12 residues. With V trimmed by 6 bases and J by 8 bases, 5 bases remained unmatched. The CDR3 nucleotides read TGTGCCAGCAGAGCAGGGGGCGGGGGCTACACCTTC. Its protein is CASRAGGGGYTF.

There are a few counts of this clone. V and J are TRBV7-2 and TRBJ2-2; unclear D gene. Trimming shortened V by 5 bases and J by 5 bases, and 12 bases separated the two germline ends. This CDR3 is 14 amino acids long. Germline V CDR1 and CDR2: SGHTA, FQGNSA. CDR3 bases: TGTGCCAGCAGCCTACGTCACGTAACCGGGGAGCTGTTTTTT. Amino acids: CASSLRHVTGELFF. The entire variable domain, with the rest obtained from reference TRBV7-2 and TRBJ2-2, is as follows: GAGVSQSPSNKVTEKGKDVELRCDPISGHTALYWYRQSLGQGLEFLIYFQGNSAPDKSGLPSDRFSAERTGGSVSTLTIQRTQQEDSAVYLCASSLRHVTGELFFGEGSRLTVL.

The chain employs TRBV7-9 and TRBJ2-3, with 7 bases fitting TRBD2. With V trimmed by 4 bases and J by 3 bases, 13 bases remained unmatched. Germline assignment: CDR1 SEHNR and CDR2 FQNEAQ (reference sequence). This CDR3 spans 17 amino acids. The CDR3 region has the DNA TGTGCCAGCAGCTCCCTGGTTAGGGGAGGGGCGACAGATACGCAGTATTTT. Encoded protein: CASSSLVRGGATDTQYF.

Only a few counts were recorded for this clone. The J gene is TRBJ2-5, the V gene TRBV7-8; D not certain. The CDR3 extends over 16 amino acids. In germline, CDR1 is SGHVS, CDR2 FQNEAQ. V was cut by 3 bases and J by 2 bases, with 16 bases left in between. The CDR3: CASSLVALTYQETQYF. Written as DNA, the CDR3 is TGTGCCAGCAGCTTGGTCGCACTAACCTATCAAGAGACCCAGTACTTC.

In its sample, this clone was seen a few times. This chain joins TRBV5-1 and TRBJ2-6; D remains ambiguous. Trimming removed 5 bases from V and 1 base from J, with 4 bases in between. Germline values: CDR1 SGHRS, CDR2 YFSETQ. CDR3 size: 13 residues. CDR3 coding DNA: TGCGCCAGCAGAGTATCTGGGGCCAACGTCCTGACTTTC. Protein product: CASRVSGANVLTF.

This rearrangement joins TRBV7-6 to TRBJ1-6; D is unclear. The germline V and J ends were trimmed by 1 base and 0 bases, with 10 bases remaining between them. CDR1 and CDR2 from the germline V gene are SGHVS and FNYEAQ. This CDR3 is built from 17 residues. CDR3 sequence: CASSLGGGSSYNSPLHF. CDR3 coding DNA: TGTGCCAGCAGCTTAGGAGGAGGGAGCTCCTATAATTCACCCCTCCACTTT.

The chain joins TRBV5-4 to TRBJ2-5, with TRBD2 as a possible D gene (5 bases). The CDR3 is made up of 14 amino acids. V dropped 6 bases and J dropped 0 bases, with 12 bases sitting between them. The V gene's germline CDR1 is SGHNT and CDR2 YYREEE (reference sequence). This chain's CDR3 is CASTLAGNQETQYF. As DNA, the CDR3 is TGTGCCAGCACCCTTGCGGGCAACCAAGAGACCCAGTACTTC.